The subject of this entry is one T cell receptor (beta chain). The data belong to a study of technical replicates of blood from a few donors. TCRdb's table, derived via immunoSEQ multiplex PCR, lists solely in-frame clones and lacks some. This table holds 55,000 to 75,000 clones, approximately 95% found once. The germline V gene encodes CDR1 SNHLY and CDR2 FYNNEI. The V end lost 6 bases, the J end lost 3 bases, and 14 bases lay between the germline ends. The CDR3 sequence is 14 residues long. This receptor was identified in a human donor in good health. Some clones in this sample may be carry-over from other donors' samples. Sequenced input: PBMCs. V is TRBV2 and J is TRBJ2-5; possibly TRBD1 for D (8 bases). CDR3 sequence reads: CASRGGTGKETQYF. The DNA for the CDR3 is TGTGCCAGCAGGGGAGGGACAGGAAAAGAGACCCAGTACTTC. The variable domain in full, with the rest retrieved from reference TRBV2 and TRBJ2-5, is EPEVTQTPSHQVTQMGQEVILRCVPISNHLYFYWYRQILGQKVEFLVSFYNNEISEKSEIFDDQFSVERPDGSNFTLKIRSTKLEDSAMYFCASRGGTGKETQYFGPGTRLLVL.